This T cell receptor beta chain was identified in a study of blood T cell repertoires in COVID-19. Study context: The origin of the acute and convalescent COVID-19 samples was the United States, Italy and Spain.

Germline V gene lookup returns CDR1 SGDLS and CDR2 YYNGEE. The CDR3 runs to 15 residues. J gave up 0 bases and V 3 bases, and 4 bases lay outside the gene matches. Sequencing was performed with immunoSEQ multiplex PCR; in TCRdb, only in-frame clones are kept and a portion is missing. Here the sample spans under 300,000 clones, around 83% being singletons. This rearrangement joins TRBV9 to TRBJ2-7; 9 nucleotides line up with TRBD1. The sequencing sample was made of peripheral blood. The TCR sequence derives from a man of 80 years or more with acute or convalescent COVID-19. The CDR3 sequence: CASSAGQGSSYEQYF. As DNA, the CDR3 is TGTGCCAGCAGCGCGGGACAGGGAAGCTCCTACGAGCAGTACTTC.